The 20 T cell receptor beta chains below were found in one sample sequenced in a study of blood T cell repertoires in COVID-19. Some clones are missing from TCRdb's copy, which holds only in-frame ones; the method was immunoSEQ multiplex PCR. The data show 95,000 to 100,000 clones, with 85% to 95% seen just once and roughly 5.6% held by the top ten. The source material was peripheral blood. Receptors originate from a middle-aged man with active COVID-19.

The rearrangement uses TRBV11-2 and TRBJ2-2; 8 positions agree with TRBD2. Germline CDR1 SGHAT, CDR2 FQNNGV. The CDR3 length is 15 residues. The V gene end was trimmed by 3 bases and the J gene end by 7 bases; junction bases not matched to a gene: 7. CDR3 sequence (DNA): TGTGCCAGCAGCTTCGGAGCGGGAGCTGGCGGGGAGCTGTTTTTT. It encodes CASSFGAGAGGELFF.

This clone was seen a single time. The chain uses TRBV2 and TRBJ2-3; possibly TRBD2 for D (5 bases). V was cut by 5 bases and J by 0 bases, with 9 bases left in between. The CDR3 covers 14 residues. CDR1 and CDR2 from the germline V gene are SNHLY and FYNNEI. The CDR3 region is CASSQTKSTDTQYF. The CDR3 DNA follows: TGTGCCAGCAGTCAGACTAAAAGCACAGATACGCAGTATTTT.

This clone was detected only a few times. The chain uses TRBV13 and TRBJ2-7, with 8 bases lining up with TRBD2. V was pared by 3 bases and J by 2 bases, with 6 bases of the junction left unmatched. Germline values: CDR1 PRHDT, CDR2 FYEKMQ (reference sequence). This CDR3 has 15 amino acids. The CDR3 is CASSLEREKTYEQYF. Here the CDR3 DNA reads TGTGCCAGCAGCTTGGAGCGGGAGAAAACCTACGAGCAGTACTTC. Combining the CDR3 with reference TRBV13 and TRBJ2-7 gives the whole variable domain AAGVIQSPRHLIKEKRETATLKCYPIPRHDTVYWYQQGPGQDPQFLISFYEKMQSDKGSIPDRFSAQQFSDYHSELNMSSLELGDSALYFCASSLEREKTYEQYFGPGTRLTVT.

This chain links TRBV6-2 or TRBV6-3 with TRBJ1-1, with TRBD1 as a possible D gene (5 bases). V was shortened by 6 bases and J by 7 bases, with 12 bases between the two germline ends. The CDR3 is made up of 12 amino acids. The germline gives CDR1 MNHEY, CDR2 SVGEGT. In nucleotides, the CDR3 is TGTGCCAGCAGGCCTAGGACACTTGAAGCTTTCTTT. It encodes CASRPRTLEAFF.

This clone has only one observation. An end of the junction differs from the germline gene, which may be a read error. This chain uses TRBV7-7 with TRBJ2-3; 7 bases align to TRBD2. The CDR3 contains 15 residues. Per germline, CDR1 SSHAT and CDR2 FNYEAQ (reference sequence). The CDR3 here is CASSLGLAATDTQYF. CDR3 in DNA: TGTGCTAGCAGCTTAGGGCTAGCGGCCACAGATACGCAGTATTTT.

The V and J genes are TRBV18 and TRBJ1-6; possible D gene TRBD1, 5 bases. CDR3 size: 18 residues. Looked up from germline, CDR1 is KGHSH and CDR2 is LQKENI. The V and J ends lost 1 base and 0 bases respectively, with 13 bases between them. CDR3 sequence: CASSPQPGIYSYNSPLHF. The CDR3 DNA reads as TGTGCCAGCTCACCACAGCCAGGGATCTACTCCTATAATTCACCCCTCCACTTT.

The J gene is TRBJ1-2, the V gene TRBV9, with 7 bases aligning to TRBD1. Germline values: CDR1 SGDLS, CDR2 YYNGEE. The CDR3 spans 13 residues. With 3 bases clipped from V and 2 bases from J, the junction kept 1 base outside the gene matches. This CDR3 reads CASSEGQNYGYTF. CDR3 in DNA: TGTGCCAGCAGCGAGGGACAGAACTATGGCTACACCTTC. The full variable domain, completed using reference TRBV9 and TRBJ1-2, is DSGVTQTPKHLITATGQRVTLRCSPRSGDLSVYWYQQSLDQGLQFLIQYYNGEERAKGNILERFSAQQFPDLHSELNLSSLELGDSALYFCASSEGQNYGYTFGSGTRLTVV.

This clone was counted a single time. V is TRBV6-4 and J is TRBJ1-1; tentatively, D is TRBD1 (5 bases). V lost 4 bases and J 2 bases, leaving 8 bases between the germline ends. There are 13 residues in the CDR3. CDR1 is MRHNA, CDR2 SNTAGT, per germline. This chain's CDR3 is CASSGQPNTEAFF. In DNA, the CDR3 is TGTGCCAGCAGTGGACAGCCCAACACTGAAGCTTTCTTT.

The genes are TRBV5-6 and TRBJ1-5, with TRBD1 matching over 9 bases. The germline V gene has CDR1 SGHDT and CDR2 YYEEEE. This CDR3 spans 16 amino acids. V gave up 5 bases and J gave up 0 bases; unmatched junction bases: 6. DNA for the CDR3: TGTGCCAGCAGTTCCGGGACAGGGTCTAGCAATCAGCCCCAGCATTTT. Protein sequence: CASSSGTGSSNQPQHF.

The chain couples TRBV9 to TRBJ2-1; 13 bases are shared with TRBD2. V shed 3 bases, J shed 7 bases, and the junction held 4 bases outside the gene matches. CDR3 length: 15 amino acids. CDR1 is SGDLS, CDR2 YYNGEE, per germline. The CDR3 sequence is CASSAGTSGVNEQFF. DNA of the CDR3: TGTGCCAGCAGCGCCGGGACTAGCGGGGTAAATGAGCAGTTCTTC. Together with reference TRBV9 and TRBJ2-1, the CDR3 gives the full variable domain: DSGVTQTPKHLITATGQRVTLRCSPRSGDLSVYWYQQSLDQGLQFLIQYYNGEERAKGNILERFSAQQFPDLHSELNLSSLELGDSALYFCASSAGTSGVNEQFFGPGTRLTVL.

V gene TRBV7-9 combines with J gene TRBJ1-2; TRBD1 agrees at 7 bases. Germline V gives CDR1 SEHNR, CDR2 FQNEAQ (reference sequence). The CDR3 loop spans 16 amino acids. Trimming took 5 bases from V and 6 from J; bases not matched to a gene: 15. The CDR3, as DNA: TGTGCCAGCAGCGCTAGGACAGGACTGGGATCAAATGGCTACACCTTC. Amino acids: CASSARTGLGSNGYTF. Full variable domain (outside the CDR3, taken from reference TRBV7-9 and TRBJ1-2): DTGVSQNPRHKITKRGQNVTFRCDPISEHNRLYWYRQTLGQGPEFLTYFQNEAQLEKSRLLSDRFSAERPKGSFSTLEIQRTEQGDSAMYLCASSARTGLGSNGYTFGSGTRLTVV.

This clone was detected only once. This chain joins TRBV27 and TRBJ2-5; tentatively, D is TRBD1 (5 bases). This CDR3 has 14 residues. V lost 6 bases and J lost 7, with 18 bases in between. The germline CDR1 and CDR2 sequences are MNHEY and SMNVEV (reference sequence). The CDR3 is CASSPPGLVMTQYF. The CDR3 DNA reads TGTGCCAGCAGCCCCCCAGGGCTTGTTATGACCCAGTACTTC.

The CDR3 sequence: CASTGEASGGTDTQYF. In DNA, the CDR3 is TGCGCCAGCACCGGAGAGGCTAGCGGGGGCACAGATACGCAGTATTTT. V usage is TRBV5-1 and J usage is TRBJ2-3; 9 nucleotides match TRBD2. Trimming at V came to 6 bases and at J to 1 base, leaving 9 bases not matched to a gene. The CDR3 runs to 16 residues. The germline CDR1 and CDR2 sequences are SGHRS and YFSETQ.

The chain links TRBV28 to TRBJ2-7, with D perhaps TRBD1 (5 bases). This CDR3 contains 16 residues. The V gene lost 2 bases and the J gene lost 6 bases, with 20 bases spanning the gap. The germline CDR1 and CDR2 sequences are MDHEN and SYDVKM. CDR3 sequence: CASSLQGTSGRSEQYF. DNA of the CDR3: TGTGCCAGCAGTTTACAGGGTACATCCGGAAGAAGCGAGCAGTACTTC.

The rearrangement links TRBV13 to TRBJ1-2; tentatively, D is TRBD1 (6 bases). The CDR3 is 13 amino acids. V was clipped by 5 bases and J by 8 bases, with 15 bases between them. Per germline, CDR1 PRHDT and CDR2 FYEKMQ (reference sequence). The CDR3 loop is CASSVGAPWGYTF. The CDR3 coding sequence is TGTGCCAGCAGCGTGGGGGCCCCTTGGGGCTACACCTTC.

CDR3 sequence (DNA): TGCGCCAGCAGTTACAGGGGGAAAAATCAGCCCCAGCATTTT. It codes for CASSYRGKNQPQHF. J is TRBJ1-5 and V is TRBV10-1; 8 bases agree with TRBD1. There are 14 residues in the CDR3. V lost 5 bases, J lost 4 bases, and 4 bases stayed unmatched. CDR1 is WNHNN, CDR2 SYGVQD, per germline (reference sequence).

The gene calls are TRBV5-8 and TRBJ1-5; D is unclear. Germline V CDR1 and CDR2: SGHTS, YDEGEE. The CDR3 is 13 amino acids. V was clipped by 4 bases and J by 4 bases, with 9 bases between them. The CDR3 region has the DNA TGTGCCAGCAGCCGGGAGAGGAATCAGCCCCAGCATTTT. Protein product: CASSRERNQPQHF.

The V and J genes are TRBV3-1 (or the pseudogene TRBV3-2) and TRBJ1-1; no definite D call. The CDR3 covers 15 residues. Germline CDR1 is LGHDT and CDR2 is YNNKEL (reference sequence). The V end lost 5 bases, the J end lost 0 bases, and 13 bases lay between the germline ends. The chain's CDR3 is CASSTALGMNTEAFF. In DNA form, the CDR3 reads TGTGCCAGCAGCACCGCCCTCGGGATGAACACTGAAGCTTTCTTT.

This chain uses TRBV9 with TRBJ1-4; D is uncertain. Germline CDR1 SGDLS, CDR2 YYNGEE. This CDR3 has 16 residues. V was cut by 0 bases and J by 0 bases, with 9 bases left in between. Here the CDR3 DNA reads TGTGCCAGCAGCGTAGCTTCGAGGGCAACTAATGAAAAACTGTTTTTT. Amino acids: CASSVASRATNEKLFF.

The chain joins TRBV4-2 to TRBJ2-7; a weak D match, TRBD2 (5 bases). Trimming pared 1 base from V and 4 bases from J, leaving 11 bases between. Germline V lookup: CDR1 LGHNA, CDR2 YNFKEQ. The CDR3 runs 14 residues. The CDR3 nucleotides are TGTGCCAGCAGCCAAGGGGGAGACCAGTACGAGCAGTACTTC. This gives the protein CASSQGGDQYEQYF.